The source of this TCR beta chain is a study of CD8+CD57+ T cells in acquired aplastic anemia. Study summary: Mean DNA quantity obtained from sorted CD4+ and CD8+ cells was 3 to 3.5 ug. Overall study findings and caveats: In CD8+ cells, Simpson's diversity showed no significant difference between patients and controls.

Sequenced patients had shown CD8+CD57+ cell expansion by flow cytometry. Severe acquired aplastic anemia was present in every patient. A remark on this clonotype: As yet, its antigen is unknown. One end of the junction is discordant with germline, which a read error may explain.

The use of genomic DNA as template underpinned the TCR beta VDJ and CDR3 profiling. Each CDR3 protein is one row after TCRdb ran MiXCR on the reads. There are roughly 290,000 distinct CDR3 sequences in the sample; roughly 59% occur only once, and around 1.3% lies in the top ten. Germline V gives CDR1 WNHNN, CDR2 SYGVQD (reference sequence). This CDR3 is 15 amino acids long. The chain is built from TRBV10-1 and TRBJ2-7; 9 bases are shared with TRBD1. Input material: sorted CD4+, CD8+, or CD8+CD57+ T cells (not recorded which) from PBMCs. This sequence was found in a human donor with aplastic anemia. The CDR3 loop is CASSHFDRGVYEQYF. The CDR3 DNA reads as TGTGCCAGCAGCCATTTCGACAGGGGGGTCTACGAGCAGTACTTC.